The clone carrying this TCR beta chain was recorded only once. The CDR3 length is 14 residues. Trimming left V 2 bases short and J 2 bases short, with 9 bases between. Germline lookup yields CDR1 MNHEY and CDR2 SMNVEV (reference sequence). The data stem from a study of blood T cell repertoires in COVID-19. Background on the study: The study drew acute and convalescent COVID-19 samples from the United States, Italy and Spain. T cells, B-cell-depleted T cells, or PBMCs provided the cDNA or gDNA that served as material.

In the original workflow: Amplification of reference gene primers was used by the study to estimate nucleated cell counts. Repertoires were generated with immunoSEQ multiplex PCR, while TCRdb's copy carries only in-frame clones and drops some. D and trimming were read from the DNA, whereas the V and J calls and clone size are those reported in that table. This sample has tens of thousands of clones, with approximately 86% found just once. The sequence was collected from a woman aged 55-69 years with acute or convalescent COVID-19. The specimen sequenced was peripheral blood. The chain links TRBV27 to TRBJ1-2; maybe TRBD1 (6 bases). The CDR3 here is CASSLNRANYGYTF. The CDR3 nucleotides are TGTGCCAGCAGTTTAAACAGGGCCAACTATGGCTACACCTTC.